This passage covers 16 T cell receptor beta chains from one sample sequenced in a study of OX40 agonist ivuxolimab in advanced cancers. The table came from immunoSEQ multiplex PCR; TCRdb's copy has only in-frame clones and leaves some out. The sample shows tens of thousands of clones, less than 95% of them seen only once. The sequencing used CD4+ or CD8+ T cells sorted from blood, collected in a trial of the OX40 agonist ivuxolimab. Receptors originate from an adult with an advanced solid tumor such as melanoma, head and neck, liver or kidney cancer.

The chain is built from TRBV4-3 and TRBJ2-4; 7 bases line up with TRBD1. The CDR3 runs to 13 residues. Looked up from germline, CDR1 is LGHNA and CDR2 is YSLEER. Unmatched junction bases numbered 3, after V lost 3 bases and J lost 7 bases. DNA for the CDR3: TGCGCCAGCAGCCACTTACAGGGGAACATTCAGTACTTC. This encodes CASSHLQGNIQYF.

The CDR3 coding sequence is TGTGCCAGCAGTTTAGCAGGGGCCACCAATCAGCCCCAGCATTTT. Translated, it gives CASSLAGATNQPQHF. The chain uses TRBV27 and TRBJ1-5; tentatively, D is TRBD1 (6 bases). The CDR3 has 15 residues. The V end lost 2 bases, the J end lost 3 bases, and 11 bases lay between the germline ends. CDR1 and CDR2 from the germline V gene are MNHEY and SMNVEV (reference sequence).

The rearrangement joins TRBV30 to TRBJ1-3; D not certain. CDR1 is GTSNPN, CDR2 SVGIG, per germline (reference sequence). The length of the CDR3 is 15 residues. The V gene lost 1 base and the J gene lost 0 bases, with 10 bases spanning the gap. The CDR3 region has the DNA TGTGCCTGGAGTGCGGACGTTTACTCTGGAAACACCATATATTTT. Translation: CAWSADVYSGNTIYF.

The CDR3 region is CASSQFLAGEVDTQYF. Here the CDR3 DNA reads TGCGCCAGCAGCCAATTTTTAGCGGGAGAGGTAGATACGCAGTATTTT. J is TRBJ2-3 and V is TRBV4-3, with 9 bases matching TRBD2. V shed 2 bases, J shed 5 bases, and the junction held 8 bases outside the gene matches. Germline assignment: CDR1 LGHNA and CDR2 YSLEER. CDR3 length: 16 residues.

This clone has just one count. The chain has TRBV30 and TRBJ2-1; D is unresolved. Trimming took 3 bases from V and 8 from J, leaving 8 bases between them. Germline CDR1 GTSNPN, CDR2 SVGIG (reference sequence). The CDR3 runs to 11 residues. This chain's CDR3 is CAWSSYYEQFF. As DNA, the CDR3 is TGTGCCTGGAGCTCTTATTATGAGCAGTTCTTC.

The chain combines TRBV6-5 with TRBJ2-1; 9 bases map to TRBD1. CDR1 is MNHEY, CDR2 SVGAGI, per germline. This CDR3 has 14 amino acids. The junction had 9 bases not matched to a gene; V was cut back by 8 bases and J by 7 bases. CDR3 sequence: CASAWTGEVNEQFF. The DNA for the CDR3 is TGTGCCAGCGCATGGACAGGGGAGGTGAATGAGCAGTTCTTC.

V and J are TRBV4-3 and TRBJ1-1, with a weak D call TRBD1 (5 bases). V was pared by 0 bases and J by 0 bases, with 14 bases between. The CDR3 has 17 amino acids. CDR1 LGHNA and CDR2 YSLEER come from the germline V gene. The CDR3: CASSQDRPGLMNTEAFF. The CDR3, as DNA: TGCGCCAGCAGCCAAGATCGCCCGGGGCTCATGAACACTGAAGCTTTCTTT.

The gene calls are TRBV9 and TRBJ2-3; D is ambiguous. V was cut by 1 base and J by 4 bases, with 4 bases left in between. The CDR3 runs 12 residues. The V gene's germline CDR1 is SGDLS and CDR2 YYNGEE. DNA of the CDR3: TGTGCCAGCAGCGTATCTCCAGATACGCAGTATTTT. Amino acids: CASSVSPDTQYF.

The CDR3 region is CASSSPGTIPQYF. Written as DNA, the CDR3 is TGTGCCAGCAGTAGCCCAGGGACTATACCGCAGTATTTT. The chain has TRBV28 and TRBJ2-3; 7 nucleotides agree with TRBD2. The CDR3 contains 13 residues. Trimming cost V 5 bases and J 10 bases; bases outside gene matches: 9. The germline gives CDR1 MDHEN, CDR2 SYDVKM.

The rearrangement links TRBV6-5 to TRBJ1-2; D gene unclear. Deletions cut 2 bases from V and 4 bases from J, with 5 bases between. Germline-derived CDR1 and CDR2 are MNHEY and SVGAGI. The CDR3 is 12 amino acids. The CDR3 DNA sequence: TGTGCCAGCAGTTACGCGCCCTATGGCTACACCTTC. Translation: CASSYAPYGYTF.

This chain links TRBV7-2 with TRBJ2-3; D is uncertain. With 5 bases removed from V and 0 bases from J, the gap between germline ends came to 6 bases. The germline gives CDR1 SGHTA, CDR2 FQGNSA. The CDR3 is 13 residues long. This CDR3 is CASSDASTDTQYF. In DNA form, the CDR3 reads TGTGCCAGCAGCGACGCTAGCACAGATACGCAGTATTTT. Filled out from reference TRBV7-2 and TRBJ2-3, the complete variable domain reads GAGVSQSPSNKVTEKGKDVELRCDPISGHTALYWYRQSLGQGLEFLIYFQGNSAPDKSGLPSDRFSAERTGGSVSTLTIQRTQQEDSAVYLCASSDASTDTQYFGPGTRLTVL.

V gene TRBV4-3 combines with J gene TRBJ1-2, with 7 bases aligning to TRBD1. Trimming cost V 0 bases and J 1 base; bases outside gene matches: 8. CDR1 and CDR2 from the germline V gene are LGHNA and YSLEER. The length of the CDR3 is 17 residues. The CDR3 sequence is CASSQDRGQGGNYGYTF. The CDR3 DNA reads TGCGCCAGCAGCCAAGATCGAGGGCAGGGGGGTAACTATGGCTACACCTTC.

This chain connects TRBV5-5 to TRBJ2-3; unclear D gene. CDR3 length equals 12 residues. Germline V gives CDR1 SGHKS, CDR2 YYEKEE (reference sequence). The V gene lost 0 bases and the J gene lost 5 bases, with 4 bases spanning the gap. This CDR3 reads CASSLGVDTQYF. Written as DNA, the CDR3 is TGTGCCAGCAGCTTGGGGGTAGATACGCAGTATTTT. The whole variable domain, filled in from reference TRBV5-5 and TRBJ2-3, reads DAGVTQSPTHLIKTRGQQVTLRCSPISGHKSVSWYQQVLGQGPQFIFQYYEKEERGRGNFPDRFSARQFPNYSSELNVNALLLGDSALYLCASSLGVDTQYFGPGTRLTVL.

The rearrangement joins TRBV14 to TRBJ2-5, with no clear D. This CDR3 has 11 residues. From germline, CDR1 is SGHDN and CDR2 FVKESK. V dropped 3 bases and J dropped 4 bases, with 3 bases sitting between them. Here the CDR3 DNA reads TGTGCCAGCAGCCAGGCAGAGACCCAGTACTTC. The encoded protein is CASSQAETQYF.

The chain couples TRBV27 to TRBJ1-6; maybe TRBD1 (6 bases). V lost 2 bases and J lost 6, with 11 bases in between. Germline CDR1 and CDR2: MNHEY and SMNVEV (reference sequence). The CDR3 is 15 residues long. The CDR3 is CASSLLDSRNSPLHF. In DNA, the CDR3 is TGTGCCAGCAGTTTACTGGACAGCCGTAATTCACCCCTCCACTTT.

The genes are TRBV5-4 and TRBJ1-1; D is possibly TRBD1 (5 bases). V lost 3 bases and J lost 2, with 14 bases in between. The CDR3 length is 15 residues. CDR1 SGHNT and CDR2 YYREEE come from the germline V gene (reference sequence). CDR3 residues: CASSSGTEQNTEAFF. The CDR3 DNA is TGTGCCAGCAGCTCGGGGACGGAACAAAACACTGAAGCTTTCTTT. Looking up the rest from reference TRBV5-4 and TRBJ1-1 gives the full variable domain: ETGVTQSPTHLIKTRGQQVTLRCSSQSGHNTVSWYQQALGQGPQFIFQYYREEENGRGNFPPRFSGLQFPNYSSELNVNALELDDSALYLCASSSGTEQNTEAFFGQGTRLTVV.